The 14 T cell receptor beta chains given below trace back to one sample, sequenced in a study of Graves' ophthalmopathy and Graves' hyperthyroidism. Investigators amplified TCR beta CDR3 regions from RNA transcripts. An initial RT-PCR round employing HTBI primers preceded a second-round multiplex PCR. TCRdb passed the multiplex PCR reads through MiXCR, listing each CDR3 protein once. Of fewer than 400,000 distinct CDR3 sequences in the sample, 15% to 20% are singletons; the top ten hold 1.6%. The source material was peripheral blood. Receptor source: a woman under 30 with Graves' ophthalmopathy.

This clonotype was observed many times. This rearrangement joins TRBV7-2 to TRBJ1-1, with D uncertain. There are 14 residues in the CDR3. Between the trimmed V and J ends, which lost 2 bases and 2 bases, there was a span of 9 bases. CDR1 and CDR2 (germline): SGHTA, FQGNSA. The CDR3 region is CASSLPGLNTEAFF. The CDR3 nucleotides read TGTGCCAGCAGCTTACCAGGACTTAACACTGAAGCTTTCTTT.

This chain links TRBV20-1 with TRBJ2-7, with TRBD2 as a possible D gene (6 bases). Germline V CDR1 and CDR2: DFQATT, SNEGSKA (reference sequence). V lost 6 bases, J lost 6 bases, and 21 bases lay in between. The CDR3 spans 14 residues. The CDR3 sequence is CSARLRGVSGEQYF. CDR3 DNA sequence: TGCAGTGCCCGACTGCGGGGAGTGAGCGGCGAGCAGTACTTC.

This clonotype has ten or more counts. CDR3 sequence: CAWSVVKGAYEQYF. The DNA of the CDR3 is TGTGCCTGGAGTGTAGTGAAGGGGGCCTACGAGCAGTACTTC. The chain is built from TRBV30 and TRBJ2-7, with D maybe TRBD1 (6 bases). CDR3 size: 14 residues. V lost 0 bases and J lost 2, with 11 bases in between. Germline CDR1 reads GTSNPN; CDR2 reads SVGIG (reference sequence).

In regard to this clonotype: The conserved closing phenylalanine or tryptophan is absent in this CDR3, likely reflecting a read error. Because the CDR3's place on the DNA is in doubt, the DNA is left out and the CDR3 is given as listed by TCRdb. V is TRBV27 and J is TRBJ2-7; the table names TRBD2, a call not compared with the DNA. The CDR3 extends over 10 residues, inclusive of both ends. Germline CDR1 reads MNHEY; CDR2 reads SMNVEV (reference sequence). CDR3 loop: CASSLRITAG.

This clonotype occurred many times. The chain links TRBV27 to TRBJ1-6, with D perhaps TRBD1 (6 bases). The CDR3 loop spans 16 amino acids. Deletions cut 6 bases from V and 3 bases from J, with 15 bases between. Germline V gives CDR1 MNHEY, CDR2 SMNVEV (reference sequence). The CDR3 region has the DNA TGTGCCAGCAGCCCGCGAGGGGGAGTCTATAATTCACCCCTCCACTTT. It is translated as CASSPRGGVYNSPLHF.

This clonotype showed up many times. J is TRBJ1-5 and V is TRBV14; no reliable D call. Germline-derived CDR1 and CDR2 are SGHDN and FVKESK. The CDR3 length is 13 residues. Trimming removed 6 bases at V and 7 bases at J, with 13 bases between. The CDR3 nucleotides read TGTGCCAGCAGTCGAGGAAAGGGACAGCCCCAGCATTTT. Amino acids: CASSRGKGQPQHF.

This clonotype was detected ten times or more. The chain combines TRBV6-2 or TRBV6-3 with TRBJ2-7, with D possibly matching TRBD2 (6 bases). The V gene's germline CDR1 is MNHEY and CDR2 SVGEGT. The CDR3 is made up of 16 amino acids. Trimming left V 5 bases short and J 2 bases short, with 19 bases between. In DNA, the CDR3 is TGTGCCAGCAGTCCCCGGCGACGACTAGATACCTACGAGCAGTACTTC. This gives the protein CASSPRRRLDTYEQYF.

This clonotype has at least ten counts. The chain recombines TRBV19 with TRBJ2-2; unclear D gene. V was shortened by 1 base and J by 5 bases, with 8 bases between the two germline ends. Germline CDR1 LNHDA, CDR2 SQIVND (reference sequence). The CDR3 runs to 14 residues. CDR3 sequence: CASSIGKVTGELFF. The CDR3 nucleotides read TGTGCCAGTAGTATAGGCAAGGTAACCGGGGAGCTGTTTTTT.

There are many counts of this clonotype. The J gene is TRBJ1-1, the V gene TRBV30; the D is unclear. This CDR3 is 15 amino acids long. In germline, CDR1 is GTSNPN, CDR2 SVGIG (reference sequence). V gave up 7 bases and J gave up 0 bases, with 18 bases separating them. The CDR3 nucleotides read TGTGCCTACCAAAGGATCGGCTACATGAACACTGAAGCTTTCTTT. Amino acids: CAYQRIGYMNTEAFF.

This clonotype was seen repeatedly, ten times or more. This chain joins TRBV11-1 and TRBJ2-7; D unclear. This CDR3 comprises 13 residues. Germline V gene lookup returns CDR1 SGHAT and CDR2 FQDESV (reference sequence). Trimming left V 1 base short and J 4 bases short, with 8 bases between. The CDR3 coding sequence is TGTGCCAGCAGCTTAGGGGCGCGTTACGAGCAGTACTTC. Its translation: CASSLGARYEQYF.

In its sample, this clonotype was seen a few times. The chain recombines TRBV10-3 with TRBJ2-5, with D perhaps TRBD1 or TRBD2 (5 bases each). Trimming stripped 7 bases from V and 4 bases from J, with 16 bases between. Germline V lookup: CDR1 ENHRY, CDR2 SYGVKD. This CDR3 has 14 amino acids. DNA for the CDR3: TGTGCCATCAAAGGGGACGAAGTGGGAGAGACCCAGTACTTC. Its protein is CAIKGDEVGETQYF.

In this sample, this clonotype turned up many times. V and J are TRBV12-3 or TRBV12-4 and TRBJ1-3; 9 positions match TRBD1. With 3 bases clipped from V and 4 bases from J, the junction kept 4 bases outside the gene matches. This CDR3 region has 15 residues. CDR3 amino acids: CASSFDRGFGNTIYF. The DNA for the CDR3 is TGTGCCAGCAGTTTCGACAGGGGGTTCGGAAACACCATATATTTT.

This clonotype has just a few counts. This rearrangement joins TRBV6-1 to TRBJ2-2, with D unresolved. The V gene lost 6 bases and the J gene lost 4 bases, with 12 bases spanning the gap. Germline lookup yields CDR1 MNHNS and CDR2 SASEGT. The CDR3 has 14 residues. CDR3 in amino acids: CASSPTASTGELFF. CDR3 coding DNA: TGTGCCAGCAGCCCCACAGCATCCACCGGGGAGCTGTTTTTT.

This clonotype was counted at least ten times. This chain uses TRBV24-1 with TRBJ2-7; D possibly corresponds to TRBD2 (6 bases). The V end was cut by 5 bases, the J end by 5 bases, with 9 bases between. Germline CDR1 reads KGHDR; CDR2 reads SFDVKD. There are 12 residues in the CDR3. The CDR3 is CATSGGVNEQYF. DNA of the CDR3: TGTGCCACCAGTGGGGGGGTGAACGAGCAGTACTTC.